This TCR beta chain originates from a study of shared clonotypes between healthy human individuals. Nashville, Tennessee was home to all donors, each a Caucasian adult. The split of CD4+ cells yielded CD45RA+ naive and CD45RA-negative memory subsets. A note on this clone: What it binds is unknown.

Between the trimmed V and J ends, which lost 5 bases and 0 bases, there was a span of 9 bases. The CDR3 runs to 14 residues. Germline V gene sequence: CDR1 SGHTA, CDR2 FQGTGA. Study-level points and caveats: The sharing of roughly 5% of naive CD4 clonotypes was seen across several donors. It was only blood that was sampled, and tissue repertoires likely differ.

The protocol was immunoSEQ multiplex PCR, while the TCRdb copy is restricted to in-frame clones and leaves out a portion. The table has roughly 1,100,000 clones, about 70% seen once. Sequenced sample: memory CD4+ T cells sorted from blood. Subset: CD45RA-negative fraction. The receptor was derived from a man younger than 35 in good health. The rearrangement uses TRBV7-3 and TRBJ2-3, with D possibly being TRBD1 (5 bases). CDR3: CASSLRASTDTQYF. The CDR3 DNA follows: TGTGCCAGCAGCCTCAGGGCTAGCACAGATACGCAGTATTTT.